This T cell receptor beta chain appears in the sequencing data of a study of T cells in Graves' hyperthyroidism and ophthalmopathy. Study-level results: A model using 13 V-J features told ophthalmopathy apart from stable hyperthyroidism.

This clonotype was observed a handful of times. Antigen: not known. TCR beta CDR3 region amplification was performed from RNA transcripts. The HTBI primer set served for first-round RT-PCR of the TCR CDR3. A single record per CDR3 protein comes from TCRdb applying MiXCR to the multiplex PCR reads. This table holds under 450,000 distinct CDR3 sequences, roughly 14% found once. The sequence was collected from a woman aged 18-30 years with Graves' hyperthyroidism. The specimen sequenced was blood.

The CDR3: CASSVIAGGPNEQFF. In nucleotides, the CDR3 is TGTGCCAGCAGCGTTATAGCGGGAGGGCCTAATGAGCAGTTCTTC. The chain combines TRBV9 with TRBJ2-1, with 11 bases lining up with TRBD2. CDR1 is SGDLS, CDR2 YYNGEE, per germline. J lost 7 bases, V lost 2 bases, and 5 bases had no gene match. CDR3 length: 15 amino acids.